These 14 T cell receptor beta chains were all obtained from the same sample, sequenced in a study of human versus mouse CDR3 diversity and MHC coevolution. Clones were sequenced by immunoSEQ multiplex PCR, and TCRdb holds only the in-frame ones, with some missing. The table shows more than 60,000 clones, with 85% to 95% occurring only once. The sequencing sample was made of naive CD4+ T cells from blood. As for subset: CD45RO-negative CD62L-positive naive CD4 T cells. The receptors stem from a person between 25 and 70 years old in good health.

This chain's CDR3 is CASLERGNRYNEQFF. The CDR3 DNA sequence: TGTGCCAGCTTGGAGCGGGGTAATAGGTACAATGAGCAGTTCTTC. The rearrangement uses TRBV27 and TRBJ2-1; 7 bases agree with TRBD2. After removal of 8 bases from V and 4 bases from J, the junction contained 11 bases not matched to a gene. From germline, CDR1 is MNHEY and CDR2 SMNVEV (reference sequence). The CDR3 consists of 15 residues.

This clone was counted once. This sequence joins TRBV4-2 and TRBJ2-2; D unclear. V was trimmed by 4 bases and J by 7 bases, leaving 10 bases between them. This CDR3 region has 13 residues. Germline CDR1 reads LGHNA; CDR2 reads YNFKEQ. The CDR3 DNA reads as TGTGCCAGCAGCCCCGACTTTGGCGGGGAGCTGTTTTTT. As protein: CASSPDFGGELFF.

The chain combines TRBV19 with TRBJ1-5, with TRBD1 as a possible D gene (6 bases). This CDR3 contains 16 residues. The V end was cut by 6 bases, the J end by 0 bases, with 15 bases between. Germline CDR1 LNHDA, CDR2 SQIVND (reference sequence). CDR3 coding DNA: TGTGCCAGTAGGACTCCAGGGGATTATAGCAATCAGCCCCAGCATTTT. Its translation is CASRTPGDYSNQPQHF.

This rearrangement joins TRBV5-1 to TRBJ2-1; 7 bases agree with TRBD2. V lost 4 bases and J lost 6; bases outside the gene matches: 13. The germline V gene encodes CDR1 SGHRS and CDR2 YFSETQ. The CDR3 sequence is 16 residues long. The CDR3 DNA reads TGCGCCAGCAGCCCCGTGGGTCTAGCGGCAACCAATGAGCAGTTCTTC. Its protein is CASSPVGLAATNEQFF.

In its sample, this clone was seen a few times. The gene calls are TRBV19 and TRBJ1-5; 8 nucleotides line up with TRBD1. CDR1 and CDR2 from the germline V gene are LNHDA and SQIVND (reference sequence). V lost 2 bases to trimming and J lost 7 bases; unmatched junction nucleotides: 4. This CDR3 is 14 amino acids long. The CDR3 sequence: CASSITGGGQPQHF. For the CDR3, the DNA is TGTGCCAGTAGTATAACAGGGGGTGGCCAGCCCCAGCATTTT.

CDR3 sequence (DNA): TGTGCCAGCAGTCGGGAGGAGAACTATGGCTACACCTTC. Translated: CASSREENYGYTF. This sequence joins TRBV2 and TRBJ1-2; D remains ambiguous. Germline V gene lookup returns CDR1 SNHLY and CDR2 FYNNEI. The V and J ends lost 5 bases and 2 bases respectively, with 9 bases between them. The CDR3 is made up of 13 amino acids.

The chain employs TRBV10-2 and TRBJ2-3; weak D call: TRBD1 (5 bases). V dropped 7 bases and J dropped 0 bases, with 8 bases sitting between them. From germline, CDR1 is WSHSY and CDR2 SAAADI. The CDR3 spans 13 residues. The CDR3 spells CASTRTSTDTQYF. Written as DNA, the CDR3 is TGCGCCAGCACCAGGACAAGCACAGATACGCAGTATTTT.

As to this clone: Other DNA variants within this sample encode the same CDR3. The chain uses TRBV5-1 and TRBJ2-7, with 7 bases identical to TRBD2. The CDR3 contains 15 residues. The trim removed 0 bases at V and 0 bases at J, leaving 3 bases unmatched. CDR1 is SGHRS and CDR2 is YFSETQ in the germline V gene. The CDR3 DNA sequence: TGCGCCAGCAGCTTGGCCGGGGGGAGCTCCTACGAGCAGTACTTC. Residues: CASSLAGGSSYEQYF. Using reference TRBV5-1 and TRBJ2-7 for the parts outside the CDR3, the full variable domain is KAGVTQTPRYLIKTRGQQVTLSCSPISGHRSVSWYQQTPGQGLQFLFEYFSETQRNKGNFPGRFSGRQFSNSRSEMNVSTLELGDSALYLCASSLAGGSSYEQYFGPGTRLTVT.

The chain couples TRBV19 to TRBJ1-1; TRBD1 aligns across 7 bases. The length of the CDR3 is 14 residues. CDR1 is LNHDA and CDR2 is SQIVND in the germline V gene (reference sequence). Trimming took 5 bases from V and 4 from J; bases not matched to a gene: 7. As DNA, the CDR3 is TGTGCCAGTAGTGGGGGACAGTGGGGCACTGAAGCTTTCTTT. Translation gives CASSGGQWGTEAFF.

V gene TRBV4-1 combines with J gene TRBJ1-3; a possible D gene is TRBD1 (6 bases). CDR1 is MGHRA and CDR2 is YSYEKL in the germline V gene. This CDR3 region has 17 residues. V was pared by 0 bases and J by 10 bases, with 22 bases between. The CDR3 loop reads CASSQEPPDSHRMTIYF. Here the CDR3 DNA reads TGCGCCAGCAGCCAAGAGCCCCCGGACAGTCATAGGATGACCATATATTTT.

The chain links TRBV19 to TRBJ1-2; the match to TRBD1 covers 8 bases. The length of the CDR3 is 16 residues. Germline V gene lookup returns CDR1 LNHDA and CDR2 SQIVND (reference sequence). The V gene end was trimmed by 6 bases and the J gene end by 6 bases; junction bases not matched to a gene: 15. CDR3 sequence (DNA): TGTGCCAGTAGGAACCCTCCCGGACAGGGTGTTCATGGCTACACCTTC. Translating gives CASRNPPGQGVHGYTF.

The rearrangement links TRBV15 to TRBJ2-7; 10 positions match TRBD2. This CDR3 is 15 amino acids long. The germline V gene has CDR1 LNHNV and CDR2 YYDKDF (reference sequence). With V trimmed by 1 base and J by 3 bases, 3 bases remained unmatched. The CDR3 coding sequence is TGTGCCACCAGCAGAGGGGCTAGCGGGAGCTACGAGCAGTACTTC. It is translated as CATSRGASGSYEQYF.

The chain carries TRBV5-8 and TRBJ2-1, with a weak D call TRBD1 (6 bases). The V gene's germline CDR1 is SGHTS and CDR2 YDEGEE. V was cut by 2 bases and J by 4 bases, with 16 bases left in between. The CDR3 is 16 amino acids. CDR3 loop: CASSFVGAGLYNEQFF. CDR3 sequence (DNA): TGTGCCAGCAGCTTTGTGGGGGCAGGGCTGTACAATGAGCAGTTCTTC.

This clone was observed a single time. The genes are TRBV4-1 and TRBJ2-7, with 10 bases fitting TRBD2. Unmatched junction bases numbered 6, after V lost 5 bases and J lost 2 bases. From germline, CDR1 is MGHRA and CDR2 YSYEKL. CDR3 size: 15 residues. The CDR3 DNA sequence: TGCGCCAGCAGCTTCTTAGCGGGGGGACCCTACGAGCAGTACTTC. Residues: CASSFLAGGPYEQYF.